Here is one T cell receptor (beta chain) with its context. Patients who had autoimmune disease history or got systemic immunosuppression were left out. The sample belongs to a study of OX40 agonist ivuxolimab in advanced cancers. Study-wide background: Of mixed ages from about 23 to 90 and averaging 60 years, the group was 65% to 85% male. Antecedent anti-PD-1, anti-PD-L1 or anti-CTLA-4 therapy was permissible, with roughly 36% having received some. In three patients, partial responses were observed, one with hepatocellular carcinoma and two with cutaneous melanoma.

Data came from immunoSEQ multiplex PCR; TCRdb stores just in-frame clones and leaves some out. The sample lists roughly 48,000 clones, 80% to 90% occurring once. Trimming removed 4 bases from V and 2 bases from J, with 10 bases in between. Germline assignment: CDR1 SGHVS and CDR2 FNYEAQ. There are 14 residues in the CDR3. This TCR came from an adult with an advanced solid tumor such as melanoma, head and neck, liver or kidney cancer. The material was CD4+ or CD8+ T cells sorted from blood, obtained in a trial of the OX40 agonist ivuxolimab. The chain carries TRBV7-6 and TRBJ2-3; D is perhaps TRBD2 (5 bases). For the CDR3, the DNA is TGTGCCAGCAGCTCGGACTCCGTCACAGATACGCAGTATTTT. Its translation: CASSSDSVTDTQYF.